This T cell receptor (beta chain) was profiled in a study of radiotherapy plus CTLA-4 blockade in lung cancer. Study-level background: There were objective responses in around 18% of patients, and over 30% had disease control. Overall study results and limits: Some TCR clones had been derived from tumors. These clones expanded in peripheral blood after radiotherapy plus ipilimumab. Among reported predictors of response, early blood T cell clone dynamics with interferon-beta performed best.

Clones were sequenced by immunoSEQ multiplex PCR, and TCRdb holds only the in-frame ones, with some missing. This table has more than 25,000 clones, approximately 81% appearing once. Comments on this clone: Its specificity is not known.

Treatment of patients with chemo-refractory metastatic non-small-cell lung cancer consisted of focal radiation plus CTLA-4 blockade with ipilimumab. CDR3 length: 14 residues. The receptor comes from a human donor with non-small cell lung cancer that progressed on radiotherapy plus ipilimumab. The J gene is TRBJ2-7, the V gene TRBV1; the table's D call, TRBD1, was not checked against the DNA. TRBV1 is classified as a pseudogene. The sample was peripheral blood, taken from a patient treated with radiotherapy plus ipilimumab. DNA of the CDR3: TGCACCAGCAGCCTCAAGGGGGTTTGTTACGAGCAGTACTTC. Encoded protein: CTSSLKGVCYEQYF.